The entry that follows covers one T cell receptor (beta chain) sequence. Its antigen is currently unknown. Germline CDR1 reads SGHNT; CDR2 reads YYREEE (reference sequence). Trimming took off 2 bases at V and 0 bases at J, with 13 bases between the two ends. There are 16 residues in the CDR3. Over several immunoSEQ plates, each subset's genomic DNA was distributed in even portions. Using immunoSEQ multiplex PCR, the repertoire was profiled, and TCRdb retains in-frame clones only, with some absent. Of around 1.6 million clones in the sample, 95% to 99% were seen once. This sample stems from a study of shared clonotypes between healthy human individuals. Study as a whole: Serving as donors were two women and three men, whose ages spanned 18 to 49.

Findings and caveats of the study: Generally, naive subsets came out with larger estimated richness than memory subsets.

The sample was naive CD4+ T cells sorted from blood. Sample subset: CD45RA+ positively selected. This chain uses TRBV5-4 with TRBJ2-3, with a possible D match to TRBD2 (5 bases). This TCR derives from a man aged 25 to 40 in good health. The CDR3 DNA reads TGTGCCAGCAGCTTAAAGTTAGCGCGAAGCACAGATACGCAGTATTTT. Translating gives CASSLKLARSTDTQYF.